The 30 T cell receptor beta chains listed next were all sequenced from one sample in a study of cytomegalovirus exposure and HLA in healthy donors (TCRdb year 2017). The library was made by the immunoSEQ multiplex PCR assay. TCRdb obtained this table from immuneACCESS and retained in-frame rearrangements with V and J assigned. These tables miss some clones; where compared with another copy, unresolved V genes account for less than half of the shortfall, and the remainder is unexplained. The sample records some 230,000 clones, around nine tenths of which are singletons. The ten largest make up about 1% of the sample. Sequencing was done on a sample of PBMCs. These TCRs come from a woman aged 18-35 years in good health and CMV-seronegative.

This chain links TRBV30 with TRBJ1-1; the D is unclear. Trimming shortened V by 3 bases and J by 1 base, and 15 bases separated the two germline ends. The CDR3 extends over 15 amino acids. Germline V gene lookup returns CDR1 GTSNPN and CDR2 SVGIG (reference sequence). The CDR3 loop is CAWSLLTSGNTEAFF. CDR3 nucleotide sequence: TGTGCCTGGAGCCTCTTGACGTCGGGGAACACTGAAGCTTTCTTT.

The chain is built from TRBV5-4 and TRBJ2-3; 8 nucleotides match TRBD2. Unmatched junction bases numbered 3, after V lost 0 bases and J lost 3 bases. The CDR3 runs to 15 residues. Germline V lookup: CDR1 SGHNT, CDR2 YYREEE (reference sequence). CDR3 DNA: TGTGCCAGCAGCTTGGCGGGAGGGCCAACAGATACGCAGTATTTT. Translation gives CASSLAGGPTDTQYF.

The V and J genes are TRBV2 and TRBJ2-5; a possible D gene is TRBD1 (5 bases). There are 15 residues in the CDR3. V was shortened by 4 bases and J by 5 bases, with 17 bases between the two germline ends. Germline V gene sequence: CDR1 SNHLY, CDR2 FYNNEI. CDR3 sequence reads: CASSVLSRVTETQYF. In nucleotides, the CDR3 is TGTGCCAGCAGTGTATTGTCCAGGGTCACGGAGACCCAGTACTTC.

Written as DNA, the CDR3 is TGTGCCAGTAGTATTTATGCGGGCTCCGTGTCCTACGAGCAGTACTTC. Amino acids: CASSIYAGSVSYEQYF. The V gene is TRBV19, the J gene TRBJ2-7; TRBD2 might be the D (5 bases). Trimming took 3 bases from V and 1 from J, leaving 16 bases between them. CDR3 size: 16 residues. CDR1 and CDR2 (germline): LNHDA, SQIVND (reference sequence).

The CDR3 region has the DNA TGTGCCAGCAGTCCAACAGGGGCAGGCTTGGGGGAGCAGTACTTC. This sequence encodes CASSPTGAGLGEQYF. The gene calls are TRBV27 and TRBJ2-7, with 7 bases that match TRBD1. The CDR3 loop spans 15 amino acids. Germline loops: CDR1 MNHEY, CDR2 SMNVEV (reference sequence). The V gene end was trimmed by 5 bases and the J gene end by 7 bases; junction bases not matched to a gene: 14.

This clone was found once. The CDR3 reads CASSVNGLSGETQYF. Written as DNA, the CDR3 is TGTGCCAGCAGCGTAAATGGCCTCTCGGGGGAGACCCAGTACTTC. The chain joins TRBV9 to TRBJ2-5, with D perhaps TRBD2 (5 bases). CDR3 length: 15 residues. CDR1 is SGDLS, CDR2 YYNGEE, per germline. Trimming removed 1 base at V and 5 bases at J, with 15 bases between.

The chain uses TRBV28 and TRBJ1-3; D is unclear. Per the germline V gene, CDR1 is MDHEN and CDR2 is SYDVKM. V was cut by 6 bases and J by 4 bases, with 16 bases left in between. CDR3 length equals 15 residues. The CDR3, as DNA: TGTGCCAGCAGCCTAGGCCCGCGGATGGGAAACACCATATATTTT. This sequence encodes CASSLGPRMGNTIYF.

The CDR3, as DNA: TGTGCCTGGAGTGACCCAGCGGGCTACGAGCAGTACTTC. Translating gives CAWSDPAGYEQYF. This chain uses TRBV30 with TRBJ2-7; D possibly corresponds to TRBD2 (6 bases). The CDR3 consists of 13 residues. Between the trimmed V and J ends, which lost 1 base and 3 bases, there was a span of 10 bases. Germline CDR1 reads GTSNPN; CDR2 reads SVGIG (reference sequence). The whole variable domain, filled in from reference TRBV30 and TRBJ2-7, reads SQTIHQWPATLVQPVGSPLSLECTVEGTSNPNLYWYRQAAGRGLQLLFYSVGIGQISSEVPQNLSASRPQDRQFILSSKKLLLSDSGFYLCAWSDPAGYEQYFGPGTRLTVT.

This clone occurred many times. This sample also contains other DNA sequences that code for the same CDR3. This rearrangement joins TRBV5-6 to TRBJ2-5; D might be TRBD2 (5 bases). Germline loops: CDR1 SGHDT, CDR2 YYEEEE. Trimming took 0 bases from V and 2 from J, leaving 11 bases between them. This CDR3 comprises 15 residues. Written as DNA, the CDR3 is TGTGCCAGCAGCTTGGTAGGGCGGGCGCAAGAGACCCAGTACTTC. Residues: CASSLVGRAQETQYF.

The CDR3, as DNA: TGTGCCAGCAGCCACTTACTAGCGGGAGTAGCCAAAAACATTCAGTACTTC. Protein product: CASSHLLAGVAKNIQYF. The chain combines TRBV4-2 with TRBJ2-4; 11 positions match TRBD2. V dropped 3 bases and J dropped 0; count of bases not matched to a gene: 4. The CDR3 has 17 residues. Germline V gene sequence: CDR1 LGHNA, CDR2 YNFKEQ.

V gene TRBV9 combines with J gene TRBJ2-3, with a weak D call TRBD2 (5 bases). This CDR3 has 16 amino acids. Trimming pared 1 base from V and 5 bases from J, leaving 17 bases between. Germline V gene lookup returns CDR1 SGDLS and CDR2 YYNGEE. This chain's CDR3 is CASSVSSWLAIDTQYF. The CDR3 nucleotides read TGTGCCAGCAGCGTATCCTCTTGGTTAGCGATAGATACGCAGTATTTT.

V usage is TRBV6-1 and J usage is TRBJ1-5; D ambiguous. This CDR3 region has 11 residues. The V end was cut by 4 bases, the J end by 7 bases, with 5 bases between. CDR1 and CDR2 (germline): MNHNS, SASEGT. The CDR3 loop is CASSVKQPQHF. The CDR3 DNA follows: TGTGCCAGCAGTGTAAAACAGCCCCAGCATTTT.

This clone was seen only once. The chain combines TRBV27 with TRBJ1-5; D uncertain. Germline V gives CDR1 MNHEY, CDR2 SMNVEV (reference sequence). The CDR3 is made up of 14 amino acids. Trimming removed 7 bases from V and 2 bases from J, with 12 bases in between. The CDR3 sequence: CASKTRVGNQPQHF. In DNA form, the CDR3 reads TGTGCCAGCAAAACTAGGGTGGGCAATCAGCCCCAGCATTTT.

The V and J genes are TRBV30 and TRBJ2-5; TRBD2 aligns across 7 bases. CDR3 length equals 13 residues. Per germline, CDR1 GTSNPN and CDR2 SVGIG (reference sequence). V lost 8 bases to trimming and J lost 5 bases; unmatched junction nucleotides: 11. CDR3 coding DNA: TGTGCCCAATGGGGGGGACCGGGGGAGACCCAGTACTTC. This translates into CAQWGGPGETQYF.

V usage is TRBV2 and J usage is TRBJ2-2, with TRBD2 matching 9 bases. J was trimmed by 1 base and V by 11 bases; bases with no gene match: 5. The CDR3 is made up of 14 amino acids. The germline V gene encodes CDR1 SNHLY and CDR2 FYNNEI. This CDR3 reads CASGTSRNTGELFF. CDR3 DNA: TGTGCCTCCGGGACTAGCAGGAACACCGGGGAGCTGTTTTTT. Based on the CDR3 plus reference TRBV2 and TRBJ2-2, the full variable domain is EPEVTQTPSHQVTQMGQEVILRCVPISNHLYFYWYRQILGQKVEFLVSFYNNEISEKSEIFDDQFSVERPDGSNFTLKIRSTKLEDSAMYFCASGTSRNTGELFFGEGSRLTVL.

V usage is TRBV11-3 and J usage is TRBJ2-1; no definite D call. The germline V gene encodes CDR1 SGHNT and CDR2 YENEEA. V lost 6 bases and J 8 bases, leaving 14 bases between the germline ends. The CDR3 has 13 amino acids. The CDR3 reads CASRLPPTDEQFF. The CDR3 nucleotides are TGTGCCAGCAGGCTTCCGCCTACAGATGAGCAGTTCTTC.

This clone came up once. The CDR3 protein is CASSFVTVDEQFF. The CDR3 coding sequence is TGCGCCAGCAGCTTCGTAACGGTGGATGAGCAGTTCTTC. V is TRBV5-1 and J is TRBJ2-1; D remains unclear. CDR3 length: 13 amino acids. Per germline, CDR1 SGHRS and CDR2 YFSETQ. Trimming took off 2 bases at V and 8 bases at J, with 11 bases between the two ends.

J is TRBJ2-7 and V is TRBV11-2; a possible D gene is TRBD1 (6 bases). The V end was cut by 6 bases, the J end by 7 bases, with 16 bases between. Germline CDR1 reads SGHAT; CDR2 reads FQNNGV. This CDR3 spans 13 amino acids. Here the CDR3 DNA reads TGTGCCAGCAGTTGGGATGGGGGCAGGGAGCAGTACTTC. Translated: CASSWDGGREQYF.

The DNA for the CDR3 is TGTGCCAGCTCACGCGCTAGTTTGGGTAACATTCAGTACTTC. It yields the protein CASSRASLGNIQYF. The chain combines TRBV18 with TRBJ2-4; D is ambiguous. Trimming shortened V by 4 bases and J by 7 bases, and 14 bases separated the two germline ends. The CDR3 sequence is 14 residues long. Germline assignment: CDR1 KGHSH and CDR2 LQKENI.

The rearrangement uses TRBV30 and TRBJ2-1, with 9 bases identical to TRBD2. Trimming removed 1 base from V and 8 bases from J; junction bases left unmatched: 9. The germline CDR1 and CDR2 sequences are GTSNPN and SVGIG (reference sequence). The CDR3 runs to 15 residues. The CDR3 protein is CAWSDGGRALDEQFF. CDR3 coding DNA: TGTGCCTGGAGTGATGGCGGGAGGGCCTTGGATGAGCAGTTCTTC.

The chain links TRBV7-7 to TRBJ1-1; 8 bases map to TRBD1. This CDR3 comprises 13 residues. Trimming cost V 3 bases and J 5 bases; bases outside gene matches: 2. Germline-derived CDR1 and CDR2 are SSHAT and FNYEAQ (reference sequence). The CDR3 DNA sequence: TGTGCCAGCAGCTTGGACAGGGAAACTGAAGCTTTCTTT. Translated: CASSLDRETEAFF.

In the case of this clone: One end of the junction is discordant with germline, which a read error may explain. V usage is TRBV19 and J usage is TRBJ2-1, with D uncertain. Germline V lookup: CDR1 LNHDA, CDR2 SQIVND (reference sequence). The CDR3 is made up of 13 amino acids. The CDR3 sequence: CASSFSYYDEQFF. The CDR3 DNA reads as TGTGCCAGTAGTTTCTCGTACTACGATGAGCAGTTCTTC.

This chain uses TRBV5-8 with TRBJ1-2; TRBD1 matches at 8 bases. This CDR3 contains 15 residues. V was clipped by 4 bases and J by 5 bases; unmatched bases: 10. The germline V gene encodes CDR1 SGHTS and CDR2 YDEGEE. The CDR3 spells CASSRQPGQVYGYTF. CDR3 DNA sequence: TGTGCCAGCAGCCGTCAACCGGGACAGGTTTATGGCTACACCTTC.

The rearrangement joins TRBV27 to TRBJ2-3, with a tentative D call TRBD1 (6 bases). V was clipped by 1 base and J by 1 base, with 12 bases between them. Germline V lookup: CDR1 MNHEY, CDR2 SMNVEV (reference sequence). The CDR3 is made up of 16 amino acids. The CDR3 reads CASSLFSAGGTDTQYF. In DNA, the CDR3 is TGTGCCAGCAGTTTATTCTCGGCAGGGGGCACAGATACGCAGTATTTT.

The V gene is TRBV5-1, the J gene TRBJ2-7; 11 nucleotides align to TRBD1. The trim removed 4 bases at V and 6 bases at J, leaving 6 bases unmatched. The CDR3 extends over 14 amino acids. In germline, CDR1 is SGHRS, CDR2 YFSETQ. CDR3 region: CASSLGQGASEQYF. Written as DNA, the CDR3 is TGCGCCAGCAGCCTCGGACAGGGGGCGAGCGAGCAGTACTTC.

The chain is built from TRBV7-2 and TRBJ2-1; a possible D gene is TRBD1 (5 bases). Trimming pared 1 base from V and 10 bases from J, leaving 5 bases between. CDR1 and CDR2 from the germline V gene are SGHTA and FQGNSA. CDR3 size: 11 residues. This chain's CDR3 is CASSLGGEQFF. The CDR3 DNA follows: TGTGCCAGCAGCTTAGGGGGCGAGCAGTTCTTC.

The chain combines TRBV30 with TRBJ2-1, with 7 bases that match TRBD2. Germline trimming cut 2 bases from V and 2 bases from J; bases unmatched to any gene: 6. From germline, CDR1 is GTSNPN and CDR2 SVGIG (reference sequence). This CDR3 spans 15 amino acids. The CDR3 region is CAWSPPGGTYNEQFF. The DNA of the CDR3 is TGTGCCTGGAGTCCACCCGGGGGGACCTACAATGAGCAGTTCTTC.

The chain combines TRBV7-9 with TRBJ2-3, with D possibly being TRBD2 (6 bases). Germline V lookup: CDR1 SEHNR, CDR2 FQNEAQ (reference sequence). The CDR3 consists of 17 residues. V lost 1 base and J 2 bases, leaving 16 bases between the germline ends. The CDR3 is CASSLVGGTTNTDTQYF. For the CDR3, the DNA is TGTGCCAGCAGCTTAGTAGGCGGGACCACAAACACAGATACGCAGTATTTT.

The chain couples TRBV15 to TRBJ2-1, with 12 bases aligning to TRBD2. CDR3 size: 16 residues. Germline assignment: CDR1 LNHNV and CDR2 YYDKDF (reference sequence). The V and J ends lost 0 bases and 7 bases, in that order; junction bases with no gene match: 4. The CDR3 loop reads CATSRERTSGRNEQFF. The CDR3 DNA sequence: TGTGCCACCAGCAGAGAACGAACTAGCGGGAGGAATGAGCAGTTCTTC.

The chain employs TRBV6-5 and TRBJ1-1, with 10 bases matching TRBD1. V gave up 5 bases and J gave up 6 bases; unmatched junction bases: 9. The CDR3 loop spans 15 amino acids. The germline V gene has CDR1 MNHEY and CDR2 SVGAGI. CDR3 in amino acids: CASSIPGTGVSEAFF. CDR3 DNA: TGTGCCAGCAGTATTCCCGGGACAGGGGTCTCTGAAGCTTTCTTT.